This T cell receptor beta chain came from a study of cytomegalovirus exposure and HLA in healthy donors. Sequenced by immunoSEQ multiplex PCR; TCRdb stores in-frame clones only, minus some. The sample shows almost 70,000 clones, 96% of them seen only once. From germline, CDR1 is MNHNS and CDR2 SASEGT. Trimming at V came to 3 bases and at J to 7 bases, leaving 3 bases not matched to a gene. The CDR3 length is 13 residues. The rearrangement uses TRBV6-1 and TRBJ1-2; 9 bases are shared with TRBD1. The receptor's source is a woman between 18 and 29 years old in good health and CMV-seropositive. Specimen: PBMCs. This CDR3 reads CASSEGQGGGYTF. The CDR3 DNA reads as TGTGCCAGCAGTGAGGGACAGGGAGGTGGCTACACCTTC.